This passage covers 25 T cell receptor beta chains from one sample sequenced in a study of blood T cell repertoires in COVID-19. The assay was immunoSEQ multiplex PCR, and TCRdb's table has in-frame clones only and misses some. Among fewer than 450,000 clones listed, roughly 87% were seen once. Sequencing input: PBMCs or T cells enriched from blood (not recorded which). The receptors here all came from a woman in her 30s who had recovered from COVID-19.

The chain combines TRBV12-3 or TRBV12-4 with TRBJ2-5; 7 bases map to TRBD1. V shed 6 bases, J shed 3 bases, and the junction held 4 bases outside the gene matches. This CDR3 contains 13 residues. This CDR3 reads CASRQGGEETQYF. The CDR3 coding sequence is TGTGCCAGCAGGCAAGGGGGCGAAGAGACCCAGTACTTC.

V and J are TRBV6-5 and TRBJ2-7; TRBD1 is a possible D gene (5 bases). V lost 6 bases, J lost 4 bases, and 13 bases lay in between. Germline CDR1 and CDR2: MNHEY and SVGAGI. The CDR3 runs 13 residues. CDR3 sequence: CASREQGVYEQYF. DNA of the CDR3: TGTGCCAGCAGGGAGCAGGGCGTATACGAGCAGTACTTC.

This chain connects TRBV5-1 to TRBJ2-7, with D possibly matching TRBD1 (5 bases). Looked up from germline, CDR1 is SGHRS and CDR2 is YFSETQ. V lost 2 bases and J 1 base, leaving 19 bases between the germline ends. CDR3 length: 17 amino acids. CDR3 in DNA: TGCGCCAGCAGCTTATCATCCGGACAAGGGGCGTCCTACGAGCAGTACTTC. Its protein product is CASSLSSGQGASYEQYF.

This sequence joins TRBV2 and TRBJ2-1; D not resolved. V was pared by 4 bases and J by 9 bases, with 13 bases between. From germline, CDR1 is SNHLY and CDR2 FYNNEI. This CDR3 contains 13 residues. CDR3 sequence: CASSAANVGEQFF. The CDR3 DNA sequence: TGTGCCAGCAGTGCTGCGAACGTCGGTGAGCAGTTCTTC.

V gene TRBV5-5 combines with J gene TRBJ1-3; maybe TRBD1 (6 bases). The CDR3 loop spans 15 amino acids. V was shortened by 3 bases and J by 0 bases, with 10 bases between the two germline ends. From germline, CDR1 is SGHKS and CDR2 YYEKEE (reference sequence). The CDR3 here is CASSYDRISGNTIYF. Here the CDR3 DNA reads TGTGCCAGCAGCTACGACAGGATCTCTGGAAACACCATATATTTT.

The rearrangement uses TRBV29-1 and TRBJ1-1, with D possibly being TRBD1 (6 bases). V lost 6 bases and J 4 bases, leaving 18 bases between the germline ends. Germline lookup yields CDR1 SQVTM and CDR2 ANQGSEA. This CDR3 has 14 residues. In DNA, the CDR3 is TGCAGCGTGTCGACAGGACGACTATTCACTGAAGCTTTCTTT. Amino acids: CSVSTGRLFTEAFF.

The J gene is TRBJ2-2, the V gene TRBV7-8; perhaps TRBD2 as D (5 bases). V was shortened by 1 base and J by 0 bases, with 9 bases between the two germline ends. This CDR3 has 16 residues. Germline V gene lookup returns CDR1 SGHVS and CDR2 FQNEAQ. The CDR3, as DNA: TGTGCCAGCAGCTTAGGGGAGACTGCGAACACCGGGGAGCTGTTTTTT. Its translation: CASSLGETANTGELFF.

This chain connects TRBV15 to TRBJ2-1, with 12 positions matching TRBD2. Germline-derived CDR1 and CDR2 are LNHNV and YYDKDF (reference sequence). The V gene end was trimmed by 3 bases and the J gene end by 5 bases; junction bases not matched to a gene: 2. This CDR3 contains 15 residues. The DNA for the CDR3 is TGTGCCACCAGCAGGACTAGCGGGGGTAACAATGAGCAGTTCTTC. This gives the protein CATSRTSGGNNEQFF.

The V gene is TRBV28, the J gene TRBJ1-3; 7 bases align to TRBD1. CDR1 and CDR2 (germline): MDHEN, SYDVKM. This CDR3 has 16 amino acids. Trimming cost V 2 bases and J 3 bases; bases outside gene matches: 7. CDR3 loop: CASSLSGGTVGNTIYF. The CDR3 DNA follows: TGTGCCAGCAGTTTAAGTGGGGGGACAGTTGGAAACACCATATATTTT.

The J gene is TRBJ2-4, the V gene TRBV19, with 9 bases lining up with TRBD1. CDR1 and CDR2 (germline): LNHDA, SQIVND (reference sequence). There are 16 residues in the CDR3. The V and J ends lost 1 base and 6 bases, in that order; junction bases with no gene match: 7. The CDR3 sequence: CASSIGDRVAVNIQYF. The CDR3 nucleotides are TGTGCCAGTAGTATAGGGGACAGGGTGGCGGTAAACATTCAGTACTTC. The full variable domain, rest sourced from reference TRBV19 and TRBJ2-4, is DGGITQSPKYLFRKEGQNVTLSCEQNLNHDAMYWYRQDPGQGLRLIYYSQIVNDFQKGDIAEGYSVSREKKESFPLTVTSAQKNPTAFYLCASSIGDRVAVNIQYFGAGTRLSVL.

J is TRBJ2-3 and V is TRBV6-5; D call uncertain. Per the germline V gene, CDR1 is MNHEY and CDR2 is SVGAGI. This CDR3 has 13 residues. V lost 8 bases, J lost 2 bases, and 11 bases lay in between. CDR3 coding DNA: TGTGCCAGCCAGGTTTTCCCCACAGATACGCAGTATTTT. Amino acids: CASQVFPTDTQYF.

The CDR3 DNA sequence: TGCGCCAGCAGCTTGGCCGGGCAGGGGGCCGCGGCACCCCTCCACTTT. Translation gives CASSLAGQGAAAPLHF. The chain links TRBV5-1 to TRBJ1-6; the match to TRBD1 covers 8 bases. Trimming took 0 bases from V and 11 from J; bases not matched to a gene: 10. There are 16 residues in the CDR3. Germline-derived CDR1 and CDR2 are SGHRS and YFSETQ.

V and J are TRBV4-3 and TRBJ1-3, with D unresolved. V was trimmed by 0 bases and J by 0 bases, leaving 15 bases between them. This CDR3 is 18 amino acids long. Germline V gives CDR1 LGHNA, CDR2 YSLEER. The CDR3 spells CASSQDFVEDNSGNTIYF. CDR3 DNA sequence: TGCGCCAGCAGCCAAGATTTTGTTGAGGATAACTCTGGAAACACCATATATTTT.

V and J are TRBV7-9 and TRBJ2-2, with D perhaps TRBD1 (5 bases). The CDR3 extends over 16 amino acids. V was shortened by 5 bases and J by 0 bases, with 13 bases between the two germline ends. Germline loops: CDR1 SEHNR, CDR2 FQNEAQ (reference sequence). The CDR3 protein is CASSQGTSTNTGELFF. The CDR3 region has the DNA TGTGCCAGCAGCCAGGGCACATCCACGAACACCGGGGAGCTGTTTTTT. The full variable domain, completed using reference TRBV7-9 and TRBJ2-2, is DTGVSQNPRHKITKRGQNVTFRCDPISEHNRLYWYRQTLGQGPEFLTYFQNEAQLEKSRLLSDRFSAERPKGSFSTLEIQRTEQGDSAMYLCASSQGTSTNTGELFFGEGSRLTVL.

The V and J genes are TRBV29-1 and TRBJ1-2; 8 bases map to TRBD1. Germline V gene lookup returns CDR1 SQVTM and CDR2 ANQGSEA. This CDR3 comprises 16 residues. V lost 0 bases and J lost 6; bases outside the gene matches: 12. The CDR3 coding sequence is TGCAGCGTTGAAGATCACCCCGGACAGGGCATACATGGCTACACCTTC. Amino acid sequence: CSVEDHPGQGIHGYTF.

This clone was counted between two and nine times. The chain is built from TRBV5-1 and TRBJ1-2; D remains unclear. CDR1 SGHRS and CDR2 YFSETQ come from the germline V gene. V shed 1 base and J shed 6 bases, with 13 bases lying between them. This CDR3 has 14 residues. The CDR3 DNA sequence: TGCGCCAGCAGCTTGTGGCGGAAAGCCCATGGCTACACCTTC. Translating gives CASSLWRKAHGYTF.

The chain is built from TRBV28 and TRBJ2-7, with a possible D match to TRBD2 (6 bases). Trimming took 7 bases from V and 5 from J, leaving 15 bases between them. The CDR3 spans 13 residues. From germline, CDR1 is MDHEN and CDR2 SYDVKM. DNA for the CDR3: TGTGCCAGCACCAGTCCCGGAGGGCACGAGCAGTACTTC. Translated, it gives CASTSPGGHEQYF.

This rearrangement joins TRBV7-2 to TRBJ2-5, with 8 bases lining up with TRBD1. The ends lost 5 bases at V and 3 bases at J; junction bases unmatched: 8. Germline lookup yields CDR1 SGHTA and CDR2 FQGNSA. This CDR3 is 15 amino acids long. This chain's CDR3 is CASSGSGGGKETQYF. Written as DNA, the CDR3 is TGTGCCAGCAGCGGCTCAGGGGGCGGGAAAGAGACCCAGTACTTC.

The gene calls are TRBV29-1 and TRBJ1-1; D possibly corresponds to TRBD1 (6 bases). The germline V and J ends were trimmed by 8 bases and 0 bases, with 19 bases remaining between them. Germline values: CDR1 SQVTM, CDR2 ANQGSEA. The CDR3 is 15 amino acids. The CDR3 DNA follows: TGCAGCTTCCGACAGGAGCTGACAATGAACACTGAAGCTTTCTTT. Amino acid sequence: CSFRQELTMNTEAFF.

CDR3: CASSRTSGGRSSYEQYF. DNA of the CDR3: TGTGCCAGCAGCCGGACTAGCGGGGGGCGAAGCTCCTACGAGCAGTACTTC. The V and J genes are TRBV13 and TRBJ2-7, with 14 bases lining up with TRBD2. Germline V gene sequence: CDR1 PRHDT, CDR2 FYEKMQ (reference sequence). The ends lost 5 bases at V and 0 bases at J; junction bases unmatched: 6. This CDR3 has 17 amino acids.

The chain couples TRBV15 to TRBJ1-4, with TRBD1 as a possible D gene (5 bases). There are 16 residues in the CDR3. Germline CDR1 and CDR2: LNHNV and YYDKDF (reference sequence). Trimming left V 5 bases short and J 7 bases short, with 20 bases between. In DNA form, the CDR3 reads TGTGCCACCAGCGATAAAGGGGCAGGCTGGAGTGAAAAACTGTTTTTT. This translates into CATSDKGAGWSEKLFF.

The rearrangement links TRBV29-1 to TRBJ1-2; D may be TRBD1 (5 bases). Germline V gene lookup returns CDR1 SQVTM and CDR2 ANQGSEA. CDR3 length equals 14 residues. V dropped 1 base and J dropped 6 bases, with 15 bases sitting between them. CDR3 coding DNA: TGCAGCGTTGAAGGAGGTGGGACTTTCAATGGCTACACCTTC. It yields the protein CSVEGGGTFNGYTF.

The chain links TRBV29-1 to TRBJ2-7; 8 bases fit TRBD1. Germline V gives CDR1 SQVTM, CDR2 ANQGSEA. With V trimmed by 0 bases and J by 6 bases, 4 bases remained unmatched. The CDR3 is made up of 13 amino acids. The CDR3 DNA is TGCAGCGTTGAAGAGGCCAGGGGGCCCGAGCAGTACTTC. It specifies CSVEEARGPEQYF.

The genes are TRBV27 and TRBJ1-2; 9 bases are a match to TRBD1. The V gene's germline CDR1 is MNHEY and CDR2 SMNVEV (reference sequence). V was pared by 5 bases and J by 2 bases, with 9 bases of the junction left unmatched. The CDR3 has 16 amino acids. DNA of the CDR3: TGTGCCAGCAGTACTCGGACAGGGGCGGGGAACTATGGCTACACCTTC. Amino acids: CASSTRTGAGNYGYTF.

CDR3 sequence reads: CASSEPWLQETQYF. The CDR3 bases are TGTGCCAGCAGTGAGCCGTGGCTCCAAGAGACCCAGTACTTC. V and J are TRBV6-4 and TRBJ2-5, with D hard to call. The length of the CDR3 is 14 residues. V gave up 3 bases and J gave up 1 base, with 9 bases separating them. Germline CDR1 MRHNA, CDR2 SNTAGT.